Listed below are T cell receptor beta chains from one sample, sequenced in a study of post-analysis software for immune sequencing data. TCRdb re-analysed the PCR reads in MiXCR, keeping a single row per CDR3 protein. This sample has hundreds of thousands of distinct CDR3 sequences, with 30% to 45% found just once. Sequenced material: blood. These receptors were obtained from a girl aged 10 to 17 with multiple sclerosis. The CDR3 runs from the conserved cysteine through the conserved F or W. Fields, in order: D gene, clone size, V gene, J gene, CDR3 protein, CDR3 DNA. A D gene is named only where the DNA matches it firmly. Where a row states a size, it is once, few, many or the class of an expanded clone; other rows omit it.

d_call: TRBD1; clone_size: once; v_call: TRBV5-1; j_call: TRBJ2-3; cdr3_aa: CASSLASRTGQGPDTQYF; cdr3_nt: TGCGCCAGCAGCTTGGCCTCCCGGACAGGTCAGGGACCGGACACGCAGTATTTT
d_call: NA; clone_size: once; v_call: TRBV27; j_call: TRBJ1-5; cdr3_aa: CASSSGTRNQPQHF; cdr3_nt: TGTGCCAGCAGTTCCGGGACGAGGAATCAGCCCCAGCATTTT
d_call: NA; clone_size: NA; v_call: TRBV6-2/TRBV6-3; j_call: TRBJ2-7; cdr3_aa: CASSYVNSEQYF; cdr3_nt: TGTGCCAGCAGTTACGTCAACTCCGAGCAGTACTTC
d_call: NA; clone_size: few; v_call: TRBV6-5; j_call: TRBJ1-2; cdr3_aa: CASSYAAGYGYTF; cdr3_nt: TGTGCCAGCAGTTACGCGGCGGGGTATGGCTACACCTTC
d_call: NA; clone_size: NA; v_call: TRBV5-5; j_call: TRBJ2-1; cdr3_aa: CASSLDVRWSYNEQFF; cdr3_nt: TGTGCCAGCAGCCTAGACGTGAGGTGGTCCTACAATGAGCAGTTCTTC
d_call: TRBD1; clone_size: few; v_call: TRBV11-2; j_call: TRBJ2-5; cdr3_aa: CASSSPGEGAETQYF; cdr3_nt: TGTGCCAGCAGCTCACCAGGCGAGGGGGCAGAGACCCAGTACTTC
d_call: NA; clone_size: NA; v_call: TRBV6-1; j_call: TRBJ2-1; cdr3_aa: CASRQSANEQFF; cdr3_nt: TGTGCCAGTCGACAGTCTGCCAATGAGCAGTTCTTC
d_call: NA; clone_size: NA; v_call: TRBV7-9; j_call: TRBJ2-1; cdr3_aa: CASSWSAGSHNEQFF; cdr3_nt: TGTGCCAGCAGCTGGTCGGCGGGGTCCCACAATGAGCAGTTCTTC
d_call: NA; clone_size: NA; v_call: TRBV5-1; j_call: TRBJ2-3; cdr3_aa: CASSLIGGSDTQYF; cdr3_nt: TGCGCCAGCAGCTTGATTGGGGGTTCAGATACGCAGTATTTT
d_call: TRBD2; clone_size: few; v_call: TRBV27; j_call: TRBJ2-1; cdr3_aa: CASSLFIAGLYNEQFF; cdr3_nt: TGTGCCAGCAGTTTATTCATAGCGGGCCTCTACAATGAGCAGTTCTTC
d_call: TRBD2; clone_size: NA; v_call: TRBV7-8; j_call: TRBJ2-1; cdr3_aa: CASSLVGGGTGNEQFF; cdr3_nt: TGTGCCAGCAGCTTAGTGGGCGGGGGGACGGGGAATGAGCAGTTCTTC
d_call: TRBD2; clone_size: NA; v_call: TRBV7-2; j_call: TRBJ2-3; cdr3_aa: CASRPPGLAGGRLTDTQYF; cdr3_nt: TGTGCCAGCAGACCGCCGGGACTAGCGGGGGGGAGACTCACAGATACGCAGTATTTT
d_call: TRBD1; clone_size: few; v_call: TRBV5-1; j_call: TRBJ2-1; cdr3_aa: CASSSGRDRASQGNEQFF; cdr3_nt: TGCGCCAGCAGCTCGGGAAGGGACAGAGCCTCGCAGGGCAATGAGCAGTTCTTC
d_call: TRBD1; clone_size: many; v_call: TRBV12-3/TRBV12-4; j_call: TRBJ1-2; cdr3_aa: CASSPGQGLSLRGTF; cdr3_nt: TGTGCCAGCAGTCCCGGACAGGGCTTGTCCTTGAGAGGCACCTTC
d_call: NA; clone_size: NA; v_call: TRBV7-2; j_call: TRBJ1-2; cdr3_aa: CASSRWSGYTF; cdr3_nt: TGTGCCAGCAGCCGATGGAGTGGCTACACCTTC
d_call: TRBD1; clone_size: many; v_call: TRBV11-2; j_call: TRBJ2-7; cdr3_aa: CASSPLARGQGSSYEQYF; cdr3_nt: TGTGCCAGCAGCCCTCTTGCCCGCGGACAGGGTAGCTCCTACGAGCAGTACTTC
d_call: NA; clone_size: NA; v_call: TRBV7-2; j_call: TRBJ2-7; cdr3_aa: CASQGQGEQYF; cdr3_nt: TGTGCCAGCCAGGGTCAGGGCGAGCAGTACTTC
d_call: TRBD2; clone_size: NA; v_call: TRBV6-6; j_call: TRBJ2-5; cdr3_aa: CASSLSGTSGGETQYF; cdr3_nt: TGTGCCAGCAGTTTGTCCGGGACTAGCGGGGGGGAGACCCAGTACTTC
d_call: NA; clone_size: few; v_call: TRBV28; j_call: TRBJ1-1; cdr3_aa: CASSLDYWGNTEAFF; cdr3_nt: TGTGCCAGCAGCTTAGATTATTGGGGGAACACTGAAGCTTTCTTT
d_call: NA; clone_size: NA; v_call: TRBV5-1; j_call: TRBJ1-1; cdr3_aa: CASRLTDSDTEAFF; cdr3_nt: TGCGCCAGCAGGTTGACAGACTCTGACACTGAAGCTTTCTTT
d_call: NA; clone_size: NA; v_call: TRBV6-1; j_call: TRBJ2-5; cdr3_aa: CATISRRGGRETQYF; cdr3_nt: TGTGCAACGATCAGCCGAAGGGGGGGGCGGGAGACCCAGTACTTC
d_call: NA; clone_size: many; v_call: TRBV4-3; j_call: TRBJ1-2; cdr3_aa: CASSQEPRGQGSYGYTF; cdr3_nt: TGCGCCAGCAGCCAAGAACCTCGAGGGCAGGGGTCGTATGGCTACACCTTC
d_call: TRBD1; clone_size: NA; v_call: TRBV12-3/TRBV12-4; j_call: TRBJ1-4; cdr3_aa: CASSSYRGGSNEKLFF; cdr3_nt: TGTGCCAGCAGTTCATACAGGGGTGGGTCTAATGAAAAACTGTTTTTT
d_call: TRBD1; clone_size: few; v_call: TRBV20-1; j_call: TRBJ2-1; cdr3_aa: CSAWPGQSSYNEQFF; cdr3_nt: TGCAGTGCCTGGCCGGGACAGAGCTCCTACAATGAGCAGTTCTTC
d_call: NA; clone_size: NA; v_call: TRBV27; j_call: TRBJ2-2; cdr3_aa: CASTTSIGPGELFF; cdr3_nt: TGTGCCAGCACAACTTCCATCGGTCCCGGGGAGCTGTTTTTT
d_call: NA; clone_size: NA; v_call: TRBV11-2; j_call: TRBJ2-5; cdr3_aa: CASSLGTIGLQETQYF; cdr3_nt: TGTGCCAGCAGCTTAGGTACTATTGGGCTCCAAGAGACCCAGTACTTC
d_call: NA; clone_size: few; v_call: TRBV29-1; j_call: TRBJ2-1; cdr3_aa: CSSSTRGAHLSSYNEQFF; cdr3_nt: TGCAGCTCTTCCACTCGAGGGGCCCACCTAAGCTCCTACAATGAGCAGTTCTTC
d_call: TRBD2; clone_size: NA; v_call: TRBV4-3; j_call: TRBJ2-5; cdr3_aa: CASSQDLGRGDPQETQYF; cdr3_nt: TGCGCCAGCAGCCAAGACTTAGGCCGGGGGGACCCCCAAGAGACCCAGTACTTC
d_call: TRBD1; clone_size: few; v_call: TRBV29-1; j_call: TRBJ2-1; cdr3_aa: CSVEGRQGADNEQFF; cdr3_nt: TGCAGCGTTGAAGGGCGACAGGGGGCGGACAATGAGCAGTTCTTC
d_call: NA; clone_size: NA; v_call: TRBV6-2/TRBV6-3; j_call: TRBJ1-1; cdr3_aa: CASRVLMNTEAFF; cdr3_nt: TGTGCCAGCAGGGTGTTAATGAACACTGAAGCTTTCTTT
d_call: NA; clone_size: NA; v_call: TRBV6-2/TRBV6-3; j_call: TRBJ2-3; cdr3_aa: CASSYAGPGSPTQYF; cdr3_nt: TGTGCCAGCAGTTACGCCGGGCCCGGATCCCCTACGCAGTATTTT
d_call: NA; clone_size: few; v_call: TRBV20-1; j_call: TRBJ1-1; cdr3_aa: CSAREVNTEAFF; cdr3_nt: TGCAGTGCTAGAGAAGTGAACACTGAAGCTTTCTTT
d_call: NA; clone_size: NA; v_call: TRBV6-1; j_call: TRBJ2-3; cdr3_aa: CASELSSTDTQYF; cdr3_nt: TGTGCCAGCGAATTATCTAGCACAGATACGCAGTATTTT
d_call: NA; clone_size: many; v_call: TRBV6-1; j_call: TRBJ1-2; cdr3_aa: CASKLAISYGYTF; cdr3_nt: TGTGCCAGCAAACTAGCGATTTCCTATGGCTACACCTTC
d_call: TRBD2; clone_size: once; v_call: TRBV20-1; j_call: TRBJ2-1; cdr3_aa: CSARSAGGYNEQFF; cdr3_nt: TGCAGTGCTAGATCCGCGGGGGGTTACAATGAGCAGTTCTTC
d_call: NA; clone_size: NA; v_call: TRBV5-1; j_call: TRBJ2-5; cdr3_aa: CASRDYQNGQYF; cdr3_nt: TGCGCCAGCAGGGACTACCAGAACGGGCAGTACTTC
d_call: NA; clone_size: NA; v_call: TRBV7-2; j_call: TRBJ2-4; cdr3_aa: CASSSQVSKNIQYF; cdr3_nt: TGTGCCAGCAGCTCGCAAGTATCCAAAAACATTCAGTACTTC
d_call: NA; clone_size: NA; v_call: TRBV25-1; j_call: TRBJ2-7; cdr3_aa: CASGAAGTTYEQYF; cdr3_nt: TGTGCCAGCGGGGCGGCAGGGACCACCTACGAGCAGTACTTC
d_call: TRBD2; clone_size: few; v_call: TRBV20-1; j_call: TRBJ2-3; cdr3_aa: CSALFGGGMKDTQYF; cdr3_nt: TGCAGTGCCCTGTTTGGCGGGGGGATGAAAGATACGCAGTATTTT
d_call: TRBD1; clone_size: NA; v_call: TRBV5-1; j_call: TRBJ2-1; cdr3_aa: CASSPGQDKYNEQFF; cdr3_nt: TGCGCCAGCAGCCCCGGACAGGACAAATACAATGAGCAGTTCTTC
d_call: NA; clone_size: NA; v_call: TRBV20-1; j_call: TRBJ2-1; cdr3_aa: CSASDRASYNEQFF; cdr3_nt: TGCAGTGCAAGTGACAGAGCCTCCTACAATGAGCAGTTCTTC
d_call: TRBD2; clone_size: NA; v_call: TRBV9; j_call: TRBJ2-3; cdr3_aa: CASSSPPGLAGGITDTQYF; cdr3_nt: TGTGCCAGCAGCTCGCCACCGGGACTAGCGGGGGGCATCACAGATACGCAGTATTTT
d_call: NA; clone_size: few; v_call: TRBV7-3; j_call: TRBJ2-5; cdr3_aa: CASSSKPGEETQYF; cdr3_nt: TGTGCCAGCAGCTCCAAACCGGGGGAAGAGACCCAGTACTTC
d_call: TRBD1; clone_size: NA; v_call: TRBV29-1; j_call: TRBJ1-1; cdr3_aa: CSVGRGPGTEAFF; cdr3_nt: TGCAGCGTTGGCAGGGGGCCGGGCACTGAAGCTTTCTTT
d_call: TRBD2; clone_size: NA; v_call: TRBV6-6; j_call: TRBJ2-5; cdr3_aa: CASSYSEREAQYF; cdr3_nt: TGTGCCAGCAGTTACTCGGAGCGGGAGGCCCAGTACTTC